This T cell receptor beta chain comes out of a study of T cells in Graves' hyperthyroidism and ophthalmopathy. TCR beta CDR3 sequences were amplified from RNA transcripts. HTBI primers drove first-round RT-PCR of the TCR CDR3. TCRdb recomputed calls from the multiplex PCR reads with MiXCR, one row per CDR3 protein. Of about 640,000 distinct CDR3 sequences detected, around 20% appear once; the ten largest clones hold about 35%. The CDR3 has 12 amino acids. The V end lost 8 bases, the J end lost 2 bases, and 9 bases lay between the germline ends. Germline CDR1 reads PRHDT; CDR2 reads FYEKMQ (reference sequence). The table lists this clonotype with a few counts.

The sequence was obtained from a man aged 30-40 years with Graves' ophthalmopathy. V gene TRBV13 combines with J gene TRBJ2-5; D perhaps matches TRBD1 (5 bases). Sequenced material: blood. CDR3 protein: CASGAEQETQYF. The CDR3 DNA follows: TGTGCCAGCGGGGCGGAGCAAGAGACCCAGTACTTC.